A selection of T cell receptor beta chains follows, all from one sample in a study of somatic mutations in cytotoxic T cells in rheumatoid arthritis. Profiled with immunoSEQ multiplex PCR; TCRdb holds only in-frame clones, not every one. The sample includes about 11,000 clones, 70% to 85% of them seen just once. What was sequenced was CD8+ T cells sorted from blood. The receptor set was obtained from a woman between 55 and 75 years old with rheumatoid arthritis. Each CDR3 is given with its conserved first and last residue. The D gene is left open where the match is weak. Size tells how often a clone was seen (once, few, many) or the class of an expanded clone, and some rows leave it out.

size	V	length	D	J	CDR3	DNA
NA	TRBV5-6	14	TRBD2	TRBJ2-3	CASSFASGSVPQYF	TGTGCCAGCAGCTTTGCTAGCGGGAGTGTTCCGCAGTATTTT
NA	TRBV2	12	NA	TRBJ1-6	CASSPGLLPLHF	TGTGCCAGCAGTCCGGGACTTCTCCCCCTCCACTTT
large	TRBV6-5	15	TRBD1	TRBJ2-2	CASSPGTANTGELFF	TGTGCCAGCAGCCCCGGGACAGCGAACACCGGGGAGCTGTTTTTT
NA	TRBV9	16	TRBD2	TRBJ2-3	CASSVGRLAITDTQYF	TGTGCCAGCAGCGTAGGAAGACTAGCGATCACAGATACGCAGTATTTT
NA	TRBV4-1	15	NA	TRBJ2-7	CASSQDKTVYYEQYF	TGCGCCAGCAGCCAAGATAAGACAGTCTACTACGAGCAGTACTTC
NA	TRBV7-9	13	TRBD1	TRBJ2-7	CASSPGQIYEQYF	TGTGCCAGCAGCCCGGGACAGATTTACGAGCAGTACTTC
NA	TRBV30	16	TRBD1	TRBJ2-2	CAWTQVGQGITGELFF	TGTGCCTGGACCCAGGTCGGACAGGGGATCACCGGGGAGCTGTTTTTT
NA	TRBV5-1	16	TRBD2	TRBJ2-7	CASTPGAGGRSYEQYF	TGCGCCAGCACCCCTGGGGCGGGAGGGCGGTCCTACGAGCAGTACTTC
NA	TRBV4-2	16	TRBD1	TRBJ1-5	CASSQTKQGIFQPQHF	TGTGCCAGCAGCCAAACAAAACAGGGGATATTTCAGCCCCAGCATTTT
NA	TRBV7-6	14	TRBD1	TRBJ2-7	CASSLDRSSYEQYF	TGTGCCAGCAGCTTGGACAGGAGCTCCTACGAGCAGTACTTC
NA	TRBV4-1	13	TRBD2	TRBJ2-7	CASSHGDYYEQYF	TGCGCCAGCAGCCACGGGGACTACTACGAGCAGTACTTC
NA	TRBV6-1	12	NA	TRBJ1-2	CASSAGSYGYTF	TGTGCCAGCAGTGCAGGGTCCTATGGCTACACCTTC
NA	TRBV6-5	15	TRBD1	TRBJ1-3	CASSKDRTSGNTIYF	TGTGCCAGCAGCAAGGACAGGACCTCTGGAAACACCATATATTTT
NA	TRBV27	12	NA	TRBJ2-7	CASSPGGYEQYF	TGTGCCAGCAGTCCCGGCGGTTACGAGCAGTACTTC
NA	TRBV10-2	16	TRBD1	TRBJ2-7	CASSDSLRDRGSEQYF	TGCGCCAGCAGTGATTCTCTCCGGGACAGGGGAAGCGAGCAGTACTTC
NA	TRBV4-2	16	TRBD2	TRBJ2-3	CASSQDLAGGTDTQYF	TGTGCCAGCAGCCAAGACTTGGCGGGAGGCACAGATACGCAGTATTTT
NA	TRBV4-1	15	TRBD2	TRBJ2-7	CASSQDRGTSYEQYF	TGCGCCAGCAGCCAAGATCGGGGGACTAGCTACGAGCAGTACTTC
NA	TRBV6-1	15	TRBD1	TRBJ2-7	CASSPGQGASYEQYF	TGTGCCAGCAGCCCGGGACAGGGGGCCTCCTACGAGCAGTACTTC
NA	TRBV27	13	NA	TRBJ1-2	CASSLGSGYGYTF	TGTGCCAGCAGTTTAGGAAGCGGCTATGGCTACACCTTC
NA	TRBV27	13	NA	TRBJ1-1	CASSLTENTEAFF	TGTGCCAGCAGCTTGACAGAGAACACTGAAGCTTTCTTT
NA	TRBV5-8	16	TRBD1	TRBJ1-1	CASSSRDRGGHTEAFF	TGTGCCAGCAGCTCCCGGGACAGGGGTGGGCACACTGAAGCTTTCTTT
few	TRBV19	14	TRBD1	TRBJ1-2	CASSWTGSNYGYTF	TGTGCCAGTAGTTGGACAGGGTCTAACTATGGCTACACCTTC